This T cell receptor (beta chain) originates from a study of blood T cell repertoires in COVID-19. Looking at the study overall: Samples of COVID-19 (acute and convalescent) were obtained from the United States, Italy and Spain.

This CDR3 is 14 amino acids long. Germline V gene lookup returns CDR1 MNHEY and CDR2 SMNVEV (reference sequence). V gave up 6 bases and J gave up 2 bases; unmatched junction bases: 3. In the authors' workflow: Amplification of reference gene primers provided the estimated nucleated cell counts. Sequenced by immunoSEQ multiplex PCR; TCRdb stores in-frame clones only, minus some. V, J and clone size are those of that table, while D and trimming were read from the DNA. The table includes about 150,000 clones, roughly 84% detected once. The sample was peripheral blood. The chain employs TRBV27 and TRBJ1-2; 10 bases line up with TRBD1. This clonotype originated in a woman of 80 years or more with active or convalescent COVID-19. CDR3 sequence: CASSRDRGNYGYTF. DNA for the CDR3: TGTGCCAGCAGCCGGGACAGGGGAAACTATGGCTACACCTTC.